Shown below are 10 T cell receptor beta chains from a single sample sequenced in a study of T-cell memory formation after mild COVID-19. TCRdb called the 5' RACE reads again in MiXCR, with one record for every CDR3 protein. The sample contains approximately 350,000 distinct CDR3 sequences, over 10% of which appear only once. Material: PBMCs or a T cell subset sorted from them (not recorded which). The receptors originated from a young man who had mild COVID-19 (a few samples of this study predate the infection). Cell type and time point are not known.

This clonotype has only a few counts. This chain links TRBV6-6 with TRBJ2-6; 10 bases fit TRBD1. The CDR3 is made up of 17 amino acids. Germline CDR1 reads MNHNY; CDR2 reads SVGAGI (reference sequence). The junction had 3 bases not matched to a gene; V was cut back by 2 bases and J by 2 bases. In nucleotides, the CDR3 is TGTGCCAGCAGTTACCTAGGGACAGGGGCTGGGGCCAACGTCCTGACTTTC. Its protein product is CASSYLGTGAGANVLTF.

The chain combines TRBV5-1 with TRBJ1-1, with D perhaps matching TRBD1 (5 bases). This CDR3 has 16 residues. Trimming stripped 4 bases from V and 4 bases from J, with 20 bases between. Germline lookup yields CDR1 SGHRS and CDR2 YFSETQ. In nucleotides, the CDR3 is TGCGCCAGCAGCACCGGACATCCCGAGGGTGTCACTGAAGCTTTCTTT. Its translation is CASSTGHPEGVTEAFF.

This clonotype was observed a few times. Here the CDR3 DNA reads TGTGCCAGCAGCAAAGGTCCGGCAAGATCTGGGGCCAACGTCCTGACTTTC. This sequence encodes CASSKGPARSGANVLTF. The rearrangement links TRBV21-1 to TRBJ2-6. TRBV21-1 is recorded as a pseudogene. The CDR3 sequence is 17 residues long.

This chain links TRBV5-1 with TRBJ2-5; the D is unclear. This CDR3 has 14 residues. The germline V gene has CDR1 SGHRS and CDR2 YFSETQ. V dropped 3 bases and J dropped 4 bases, with 13 bases sitting between them. The CDR3 coding sequence is TGCGCCAGCAGCTCCCGGTCCCCTCCAGAGACCCAGTACTTC. This sequence encodes CASSSRSPPETQYF.

The CDR3 bases are TGTGCCAGCAGTTCATCAGGGTTTGAAGCTTTCTTT. It codes for CASSSSGFEAFF. The chain carries TRBV12-3 or TRBV12-4 and TRBJ1-1; D is perhaps TRBD1 (5 bases). V dropped 4 bases and J dropped 7 bases, with 10 bases sitting between them. The CDR3 totals 12 residues.

The chain is built from TRBV7-9 and TRBJ1-1; D gene uncertain. Deletions cut 0 bases from V and 5 bases from J, with 10 bases between. The CDR3 has 14 amino acids. Germline assignment: CDR1 SEHNR and CDR2 FQNEAQ (reference sequence). CDR3 DNA: TGTGCCAGCAGCTTAGCGCGGGGATTTACTGAAGCTTTCTTT. As protein: CASSLARGFTEAFF.

The J gene is TRBJ2-7, the V gene TRBV11-2; 7 positions agree with TRBD1. This CDR3 has 13 amino acids. CDR1 and CDR2 from the germline V gene are SGHAT and FQNNGV. Trimming took 5 bases from V and 5 from J; bases not matched to a gene: 6. The CDR3 coding sequence is TGTGCCAGCAGCCTCGACAGGGAAAACGAGCAGTACTTC. Protein: CASSLDRENEQYF. Together with reference TRBV11-2 and TRBJ2-7, the CDR3 gives the full variable domain: EAGVAQSPRYKIIEKRQSVAFWCNPISGHATLYWYQQILGQGPKLLIQFQNNGVVDDSQLPKDRFSAERLKGVDSTLKIQPAKLEDSAVYLCASSLDRENEQYFGPGTRLTVT.

The sample holds a few counts of this clonotype. The V call is TRBV20-1, the J call TRBJ2-5; 13 bases are shared with TRBD2. The CDR3 contains 16 residues. The germline V gene has CDR1 DFQATT and CDR2 SNEGSKA (reference sequence). The junction had 8 bases not matched to a gene; V was cut back by 2 bases and J by 5 bases. The CDR3 DNA is TGCAGTGCTAGACACCTTAGGACTAGCGGGGGCGAGACCCAGTACTTC. This sequence encodes CSARHLRTSGGETQYF.

This chain links TRBV15 with TRBJ2-3; 8 bases are shared with TRBD1. The CDR3 loop spans 16 amino acids. The germline V gene has CDR1 LNHNV and CDR2 YYDKDF (reference sequence). V lost 5 bases and J lost 4; bases outside the gene matches: 11. CDR3 amino acids: CATSQIGGTGADTQYF. In DNA, the CDR3 is TGTGCCACCAGCCAGATTGGCGGGACAGGAGCAGATACGCAGTATTTT.

The table lists this clonotype with a few counts. The chain combines TRBV6-2 or TRBV6-3 with TRBJ1-5, with D perhaps matching TRBD1 (5 bases). Germline assignment: CDR1 MNHEY and CDR2 SVGEGT. This CDR3 has 14 amino acids. Trimming cost V 8 bases and J 5 bases, with 16 bases left between them. CDR3 nucleotide sequence: TGTGCCAGCGGCGTTGGGCAGGGATATCAGCCCCAGCATTTT. This gives the protein CASGVGQGYQPQHF.